This T cell receptor beta chain was captured by sequencing in a study of blood T cell repertoires in COVID-19. Whole-study context: Researchers got acute and convalescent COVID-19 samples from the United States, Italy and Spain. T cells, B-cell-depleted T cells, or PBMCs supplied cDNA or gDNA.

Methods used by the authors: How many nucleated cells were present was estimated from reference gene primer amplification. The data were produced by immunoSEQ multiplex PCR, yet TCRdb's version contains in-frame clones alone and is incomplete. V, J and clone size derive from that table, while D and trimming were established from the DNA sequence. The sample shows 60,000 to 65,000 clones, roughly 80% of them seen only once. Trimming cost V 3 bases and J 4 bases, with 10 bases left between them. There are 13 residues in the CDR3. From germline, CDR1 is DFQATT and CDR2 SNEGSKA (reference sequence). This chain links TRBV20-1 with TRBJ1-5; weak D call: TRBD1 (5 bases). Specimen: peripheral blood. The clonotype comes from a man between 60 and 75 years old with acute or convalescent COVID-19. CDR3 in amino acids: CSASQGLNQPQHF. The CDR3 DNA follows: TGCAGTGCTAGTCAGGGCCTTAATCAGCCCCAGCATTTT.